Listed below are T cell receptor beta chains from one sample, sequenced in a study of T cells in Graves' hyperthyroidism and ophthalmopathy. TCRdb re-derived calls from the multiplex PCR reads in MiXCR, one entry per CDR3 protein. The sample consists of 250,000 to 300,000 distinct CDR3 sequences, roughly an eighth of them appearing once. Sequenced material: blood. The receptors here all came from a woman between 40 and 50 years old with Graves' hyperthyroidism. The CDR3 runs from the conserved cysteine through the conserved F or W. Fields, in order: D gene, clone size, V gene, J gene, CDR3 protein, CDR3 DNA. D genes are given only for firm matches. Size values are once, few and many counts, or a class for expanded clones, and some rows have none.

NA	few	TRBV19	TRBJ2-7	CARGDSFLSYEQYF	TGTGCCAGGGGAGACAGTTTCTTATCCTACGAGCAGTACTTC
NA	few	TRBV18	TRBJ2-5	CASSPSQGSRETQYF	TGTGCCAGCTCACCATCCCAGGGGTCAAGGGAGACCCAGTACTTC
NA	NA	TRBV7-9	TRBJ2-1	CASSSTGTPNEQFF	TGTGCCAGCAGCTCCACCGGGACTCCCAATGAGCAGTTCTTC
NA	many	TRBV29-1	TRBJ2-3	CSVEERADTQYF	TGCAGCGTTGAAGAGCGTGCAGATACGCAGTATTTT
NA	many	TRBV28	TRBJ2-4	CASSFRAPGDIQYF	TGTGCCAGCAGTTTCAGGGCTCCCGGGGACATTCAGTACTTC
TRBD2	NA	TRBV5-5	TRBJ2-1	CASSLGGVSGSQEQFF	TGTGCCAGCAGTCTTGGGGGGGTGAGCGGGTCACAGGAGCAGTTCTTC
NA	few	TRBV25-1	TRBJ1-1	CASSEFRGLNTEAFF	TGTGCCAGCAGTGAATTCCGGGGGTTGAACACTGAAGCTTTCTTT
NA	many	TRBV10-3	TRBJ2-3	CAISQQGVGTDTQYF	TGTGCCATCAGTCAACAGGGTGTAGGCACAGATACGCAGTATTTT
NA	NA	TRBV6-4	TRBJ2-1	CASSEAPPPGEQFF	TGTGCCAGCAGTGAGGCCCCCCCTCCGGGGGAGCAGTTCTTC
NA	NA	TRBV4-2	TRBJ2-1	CASSQDRIDEQFF	TGTGCCAGCAGCCAAGATAGAATAGATGAGCAGTTCTTC
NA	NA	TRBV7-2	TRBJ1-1	CASSLEGGLNTEAFF	TGTGCCAGCAGCTTAGAGGGTGGCTTGAACACTGAAGCTTTCTTT
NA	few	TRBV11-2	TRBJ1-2	CASSYTSGQTYGHTF	TGTGCCAGCAGCTACACCTCCGGGCAGACCTATGGCCACACCTTC
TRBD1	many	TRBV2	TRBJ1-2	CASRPGQGSEGYTF	TGTGCCAGCAGACCGGGACAGGGCTCAGAGGGCTACACCTTC
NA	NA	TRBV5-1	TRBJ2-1	CASRMGIDNEQFF	TGCGCCAGCAGGATGGGGATTGACAATGAGCAGTTCTTC
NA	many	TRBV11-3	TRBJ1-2	CASSMGPDGYTF	TGTGCCAGCAGCATGGGACCGGATGGCTACACCTTC
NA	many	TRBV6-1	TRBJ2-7	CASNPGHRTYEQYF	TGTGCCAGCAACCCGGGACACCGAACCTACGAGCAGTACTTC
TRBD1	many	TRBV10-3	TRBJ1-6	CAISGQDPSPLHF	TGTGCCATCAGCGGACAGGATCCTTCACCCCTCCACTTT
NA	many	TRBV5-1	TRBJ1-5	CASSWEGRNQPQHF	TGCGCCAGCAGCTGGGAGGGTAGGAATCAGCCCCAGCATTTT
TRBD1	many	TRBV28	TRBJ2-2	CASRGWGQGKATGELFF	TGTGCCAGCAGGGGGTGGGGACAGGGTAAAGCCACCGGGGAGCTGTTTTTT
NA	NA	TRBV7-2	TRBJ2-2	CASSLEPGLATGELFF	TGTGCCAGCAGCTTAGAACCGGGACTTGCGACCGGGGAGCTGTTTTTT